This note documents a single TCR beta chain sequence. The germline V gene has CDR1 MNHEY and CDR2 SMNVEV (reference sequence). The length of the CDR3 is 13 residues. V gave up 5 bases and J gave up 4 bases; unmatched junction bases: 4. The data stem from a study of blood T cell repertoires in COVID-19. Study overall: Acute-phase and convalescent COVID-19 samples originated in the United States, Italy and Spain. From T cells, B-cell-depleted T cells, or PBMCs came the material, which was cDNA or gDNA.

Sequenced by immunoSEQ multiplex PCR; TCRdb stores in-frame clones only, minus some. The sample holds 470,000 or so clones, around nine tenths seen once. Individuals drawn from 24 US areas were roughly 18 to 100 years old. The sequencing sample was made of PBMCs or T cells enriched from blood (not recorded which). The chain recombines TRBV27 with TRBJ2-5; 7 bases align to TRBD2. The TCR was taken from a woman aged 18 to 35 with acute COVID-19. The chain's CDR3 is CASSPGGGETQYF. Here the CDR3 DNA reads TGTGCCAGCAGTCCTGGGGGGGGAGAGACCCAGTACTTC.